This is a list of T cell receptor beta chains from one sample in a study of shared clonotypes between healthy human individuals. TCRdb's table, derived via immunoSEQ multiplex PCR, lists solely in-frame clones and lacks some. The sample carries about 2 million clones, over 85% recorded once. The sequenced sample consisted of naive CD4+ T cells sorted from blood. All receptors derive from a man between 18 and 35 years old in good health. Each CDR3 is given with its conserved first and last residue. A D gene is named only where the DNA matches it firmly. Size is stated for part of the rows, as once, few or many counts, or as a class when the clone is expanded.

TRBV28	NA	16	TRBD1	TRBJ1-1	CASSPPGQGARTEAFF	TGTGCCAGCAGTCCTCCGGGACAGGGGGCGCGAACTGAAGCTTTCTTT
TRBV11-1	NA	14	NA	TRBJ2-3	CASSLDRGTDTQYF	TGTGCCAGCAGCTTAGACAGGGGCACAGATACGCAGTATTTT
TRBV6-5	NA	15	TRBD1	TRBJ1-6	CASSKGQGANSPLHF	TGTGCCAGCAGTAAGGGACAGGGGGCTAATTCACCCCTCCACTTT
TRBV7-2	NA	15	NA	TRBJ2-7	CASSLGFGSTYEQYF	TGTGCCAGCAGCTTAGGATTCGGGAGCACCTACGAGCAGTACTTC
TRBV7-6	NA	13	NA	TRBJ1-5	CASSLSPGEPQHF	TGTGCCAGCAGCTTATCCCCTGGAGAGCCCCAGCATTTT
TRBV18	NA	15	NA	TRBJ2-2	CASSPYDPNTGELFF	TGTGCCAGCTCACCGTATGATCCAAACACCGGGGAGCTGTTTTTT
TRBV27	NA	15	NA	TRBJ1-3	CASSPAGGTGNTIYF	TGTGCCAGCAGTCCGGCGGGGGGGACTGGAAACACCATATATTTT
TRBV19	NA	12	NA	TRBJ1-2	CASGWGPGGYTF	TGTGCCAGTGGTTGGGGGCCAGGTGGCTACACCTTC
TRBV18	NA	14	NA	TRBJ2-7	CASSRRDSPYEQYF	TGTGCCAGCTCACGACGCGACAGCCCCTACGAGCAGTACTTC
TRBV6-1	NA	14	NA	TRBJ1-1	CASSEARQNTEAFF	TGTGCCAGCAGTGAAGCAAGACAGAACACTGAAGCTTTCTTT
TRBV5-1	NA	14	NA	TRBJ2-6	CASNPVPGANVLTF	TGCGCCAGCAACCCTGTACCTGGGGCCAACGTCCTGACTTTC
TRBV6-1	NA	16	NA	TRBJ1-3	CASSDIQGHRGNTIYF	TGTGCCAGCAGTGACATACAGGGACATCGTGGAAACACCATATATTTT
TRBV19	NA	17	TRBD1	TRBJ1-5	CASSPGTGGYSNQPQHF	TGTGCCAGTAGTCCTGGGACAGGCGGATATAGCAATCAGCCCCAGCATTTT
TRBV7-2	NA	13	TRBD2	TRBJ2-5	CASSRSGTETQYF	TGTGCCAGCAGCCGTAGCGGGACTGAGACCCAGTACTTC
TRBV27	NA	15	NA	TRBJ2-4	CASSPHGDRENIQYF	TGTGCCAGCAGTCCCCACGGGGATAGGGAAAACATTCAGTACTTC
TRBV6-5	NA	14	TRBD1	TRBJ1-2	CASSGTGGIDGYTF	TGTGCCAGCAGCGGGACAGGGGGCATCGACGGCTACACCTTC
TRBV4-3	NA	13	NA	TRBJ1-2	CASSVQGSSGYTF	TGCGCCAGCAGCGTTCAGGGTTCAAGTGGCTACACCTTC
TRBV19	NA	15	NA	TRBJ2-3	CASSIDSSSTDTQYF	TGTGCCAGTAGCATCGACAGTTCTAGCACAGATACGCAGTATTTT
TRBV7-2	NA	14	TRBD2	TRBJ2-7	CATTPGLASYEQYF	TGTGCCACTACCCCGGGACTAGCTTCCTACGAGCAGTACTTC
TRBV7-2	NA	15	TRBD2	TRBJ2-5	CASSLWGGLGEAQYF	TGTGCCAGCAGCTTATGGGGAGGGCTGGGGGAGGCCCAGTACTTC
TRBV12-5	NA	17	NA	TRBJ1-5	CASGLVLGRNSNQPQHF	TGTGCTAGTGGTTTGGTACTGGGCAGAAATAGCAATCAGCCCCAGCATTTT
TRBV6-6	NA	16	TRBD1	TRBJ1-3	CASSPRQGSVGNTIYF	TGTGCCAGCAGCCCTAGACAGGGATCGGTTGGAAACACCATATATTTT
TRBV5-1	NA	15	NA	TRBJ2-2	CASSPSVPNTGELFF	TGCGCCAGCAGCCCCTCCGTCCCGAACACCGGGGAGCTGTTTTTT
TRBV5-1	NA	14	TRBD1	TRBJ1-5	CASSSGQDNQPQHF	TGCGCCAGCAGCTCGGGACAGGACAATCAGCCCCAGCATTTT
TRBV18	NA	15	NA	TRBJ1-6	CASSPVTGSNSPLHF	TGTGCCAGCTCACCAGTAACGGGGAGTAATTCACCCCTCCACTTT
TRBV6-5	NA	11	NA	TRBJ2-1	CASSARDEEFF	TGTGCCAGCAGTGCCCGGGACGAGGAGTTCTTC
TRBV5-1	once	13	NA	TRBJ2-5	CASSSLVSETQYF	TGCGCCAGCAGCTCGCTTGTGTCAGAGACCCAGTACTTC
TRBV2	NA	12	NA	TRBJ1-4	CASLEDKEKLFF	TGTGCCAGTCTTGAAGACAAAGAAAAACTGTTTTTT
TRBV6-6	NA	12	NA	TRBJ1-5	CASNLGREPQHF	TGTGCCAGCAACCTTGGAAGGGAGCCCCAGCATTTT
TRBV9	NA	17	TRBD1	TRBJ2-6	CASSAGQTNSGANVLTF	TGTGCCAGCAGCGCGGGACAGACGAACTCTGGGGCCAACGTCCTGACTTTC
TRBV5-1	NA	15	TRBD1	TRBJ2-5	CASSSAGTVQETQYF	TGCGCCAGCAGCTCTGCCGGGACAGTCCAAGAGACCCAGTACTTC
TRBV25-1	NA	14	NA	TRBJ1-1	CASSEGGQGTEAFF	TGTGCCAGCAGTGAGGGGGGGCAAGGCACTGAAGCTTTCTTT
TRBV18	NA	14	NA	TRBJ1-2	CASSPLGPQDGYTF	TGTGCCAGCTCACCACTAGGCCCACAGGATGGCTACACCTTC
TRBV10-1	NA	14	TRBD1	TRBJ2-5	CASSDGTGRETQYF	TGCGCCAGCAGTGATGGGACAGGGAGAGAGACCCAGTACTTC
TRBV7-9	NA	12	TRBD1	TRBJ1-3	CASSPGQGIIYF	TGTGCCAGCAGCCCCGGACAGGGGATCATATATTTT
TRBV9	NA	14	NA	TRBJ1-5	CASSVEGGGQPQHF	TGTGCCAGCAGCGTAGAGGGGGGTGGGCAGCCCCAGCATTTT
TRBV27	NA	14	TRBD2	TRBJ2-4	CASRGGGAKNIQYF	TGTGCCAGCCGCGGGGGGGGTGCCAAAAACATTCAGTACTTC
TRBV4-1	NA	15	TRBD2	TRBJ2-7	CASSQTGGSSYEQYF	TGCGCCAGCAGCCAAACGGGAGGTTCTTCCTACGAGCAGTACTTC
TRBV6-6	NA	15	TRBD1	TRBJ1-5	CASHSSTGVGQPQHF	TGTGCCAGCCACTCATCTACAGGGGTGGGACAGCCCCAGCATTTT
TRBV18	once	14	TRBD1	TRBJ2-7	CATSPGTGLYEQYF	TGTGCCACCTCACCCGGGACAGGGCTCTACGAGCAGTACTTC
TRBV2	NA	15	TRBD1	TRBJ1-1	CASSPPTGAFTEAFF	TGTGCCAGCAGTCCCCCGACAGGGGCCTTCACTGAAGCTTTCTTT
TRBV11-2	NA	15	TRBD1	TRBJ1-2	CASSSKGATNYGYTF	TGTGCCAGCAGCTCTAAGGGGGCGACGAACTATGGCTACACCTTC
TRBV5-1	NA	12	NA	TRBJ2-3	CASSLPTDTQYF	TGCGCCAGCAGCTTGCCCACAGATACGCAGTATTTT
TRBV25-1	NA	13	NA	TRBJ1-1	CASSEYIPVTAFF	TGTGCCAGCAGTGAATATATTCCGGTAACGGCTTTCTTT
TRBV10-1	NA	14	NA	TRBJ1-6	CASSEQGRNSPLHF	TGCGCCAGCAGTGAACAGGGAAGGAACTCACCCCTCCACTTT
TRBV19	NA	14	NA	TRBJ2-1	CASSPDLNYNEQFF	TGTGCCAGCAGTCCCGACCTAAACTACAATGAGCAGTTCTTC
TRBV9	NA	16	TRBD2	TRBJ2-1	CASSVASTSGIYEQFF	TGTGCCAGCAGCGTAGCTTCGACTAGCGGGATTTATGAGCAGTTCTTC
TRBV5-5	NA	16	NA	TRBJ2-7	CASSLRGAKTSYEQYF	TGTGCCAGCAGCTTGAGGGGGGCCAAAACCTCCTACGAGCAGTACTTC
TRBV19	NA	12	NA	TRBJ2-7	CASRGASYEQYF	TGTGCCAGTAGAGGGGCATCCTACGAGCAGTACTTC